This T cell receptor beta chain was obtained from a study of blood T cell repertoires in COVID-19. This clone was counted a single time. Only in-frame clones appear in the TCRdb table, and some are missing; sequencing was by immunoSEQ multiplex PCR. The sample has 180,000 or so clones; roughly 78% are singletons. The CDR3 runs 12 residues. Trimming stripped 5 bases from V and 7 bases from J, with 11 bases between. Germline V gives CDR1 SGHVS, CDR2 FQNEAQ. Sequencing was carried out using peripheral blood. The chain has TRBV7-8 and TRBJ2-5; the D is unclear. The TCR originated in a woman of 80 years or more with active or convalescent COVID-19. The CDR3 DNA follows: TGTGCCAGCAGCCCCCACTCCGGGACCCAGTACTTC. This translates into CASSPHSGTQYF. The full variable domain, completed using reference TRBV7-8 and TRBJ2-5, is GAGVSQSPRYKVAKRGQDVALRCDPISGHVSLFWYQQALGQGPEFLTYFQNEAQLDKSGLPSDRFFAERPEGSVSTLKIQRTQQEDSAVYLCASSPHSGTQYFGPGTRLLVL.